This T cell receptor beta chain was recovered during a study of T-cell memory formation after mild COVID-19. The table lists this clonotype with a few counts. Its antigen is not identified. General study results and limits: Later expanders leaned toward CD4+, whereas clones contracting from day 15 to 85 were balanced CD4/CD8. The CD4+ clones that contracted clustered mainly within CM and EM, and the CD8+ clones concentrated in EMRA. The finding that pre-infection memory included some responding clones suggested that cross-reactive memory joined.

cDNA libraries for TCR alpha and TCR beta, carrying sample barcodes and UMIs, came from 5'RACE with constant-segment primers. TCRdb analysed the 5' RACE reads with MiXCR anew, one entry per CDR3 protein. The table includes 170,000 or so distinct CDR3 sequences, about 22% detected once. Per the germline V gene, CDR1 is MNHEY and CDR2 is SMNVEV (reference sequence). The CDR3 loop spans 14 amino acids. V was trimmed by 3 bases and J by 1 base, leaving 6 bases between them. Specimen: PBMCs or a T cell subset sorted from them (not recorded which). The receptor was isolated from an adult woman who had mild COVID-19 (a few samples of this study predate the infection). Cell type and time point are not known. The chain employs TRBV27 and TRBJ2-2; no clear D. CDR3 amino acids: CASSFLENTGELFF. The CDR3 nucleotides read TGTGCCAGCAGTTTCCTAGAGAACACCGGGGAGCTGTTTTTT.